These T cell receptor beta chains were read from a single sample in a study of graft-versus-host responses after intestinal transplantation. Clones were sequenced by immunoSEQ multiplex PCR, and TCRdb holds only the in-frame ones, with some missing. This sample has about 90,000 clones, with about 93% found just once. Their target antigens are unknown. The sample consisted of unstimulated CD8+ T cells sorted from spleen or lymph node cells, taken before transplant. These receptor sequences come from a human donor who was the organ donor for an intestinal transplant. The CDR3 runs from the conserved cysteine through the conserved F or W. Fields, in order: V gene, D gene, CDR3 protein. The D gene is left open where the match is weak.

v_call: TRBV9
d_call: NA
cdr3_aa: CASSVEWVGGEQYF

v_call: TRBV18
d_call: NA
cdr3_aa: CASSPGIPIYNEQFF

v_call: TRBV2
d_call: NA
cdr3_aa: CASSAWQISTNEKLFF

v_call: TRBV25-1
d_call: NA
cdr3_aa: CASSIDGEGVEAYGYTF

v_call: TRBV19
d_call: TRBD1
cdr3_aa: CASSIAQGVTQPQHF

v_call: TRBV2
d_call: NA
cdr3_aa: CASNVRLDEQYF

v_call: TRBV5-6
d_call: TRBD2
cdr3_aa: CASSLLGGGGYTDTQYF

v_call: TRBV7-9
d_call: TRBD1
cdr3_aa: CASSLAAGRTGVSNYGYTF

v_call: TRBV9
d_call: NA
cdr3_aa: CASSVLGGAVDTQYF

v_call: TRBV28
d_call: TRBD1
cdr3_aa: CASSFLMGQGGTEAFF

v_call: TRBV13
d_call: NA
cdr3_aa: CASSLGDRQETQYF

v_call: TRBV27
d_call: TRBD1
cdr3_aa: CASSLGQGGYGYTF

v_call: TRBV11-2
d_call: NA
cdr3_aa: CASSSWGGYAYEQYF

v_call: TRBV7-9
d_call: TRBD1
cdr3_aa: CASSRPRDSHYNEQFF

v_call: TRBV27
d_call: NA
cdr3_aa: CASTSGPLQYF

v_call: TRBV13
d_call: TRBD2
cdr3_aa: CASSLEAGGLNEQFF

v_call: TRBV19
d_call: TRBD2
cdr3_aa: CASSAASGATYEQYF

v_call: TRBV20-1
d_call: NA
cdr3_aa: CSARLQGTQYF

v_call: TRBV30
d_call: TRBD1
cdr3_aa: CAWNPGQGAGIEAFF

v_call: TRBV5-1
d_call: NA
cdr3_aa: CASSFPISSVYNEQFF

v_call: TRBV6-5
d_call: NA
cdr3_aa: CASSYTQGEGETQYF

v_call: TRBV5-4
d_call: TRBD2
cdr3_aa: CASSLSSGLASRETQYF

v_call: TRBV4-1
d_call: NA
cdr3_aa: CASSPLLATNIQYF

v_call: TRBV10-3
d_call: NA
cdr3_aa: CAIRAGVVRGLRAPPLHF

v_call: TRBV27
d_call: NA
cdr3_aa: CASRYAGGWTEAFF

v_call: TRBV7-3
d_call: NA
cdr3_aa: CASSLRQGRLDTQYF

v_call: TRBV30
d_call: TRBD2
cdr3_aa: CAGGLAGPDTQYF

v_call: TRBV7-2
d_call: TRBD2
cdr3_aa: CASSLVIYGRLNIQYF

v_call: TRBV7-3
d_call: NA
cdr3_aa: CASSPAGGELFF

v_call: TRBV19
d_call: NA
cdr3_aa: CASAGTLNTEAFF

v_call: TRBV4-2
d_call: TRBD2
cdr3_aa: CASSQDFGTNEQYF

v_call: TRBV4-1
d_call: NA
cdr3_aa: CASSHSAGGGSYGYTF

v_call: TRBV10-2
d_call: TRBD1
cdr3_aa: CASSESGSRGRTDTQYF

v_call: TRBV4-2
d_call: NA
cdr3_aa: CASSQEGSNTEAFF

v_call: TRBV19
d_call: NA
cdr3_aa: CASSIDLEGAEAFF

v_call: TRBV5-1
d_call: NA
cdr3_aa: CASSRGYYGYTF

v_call: TRBV2
d_call: TRBD1
cdr3_aa: CASRGQGPDTQYF

v_call: TRBV5-5
d_call: NA
cdr3_aa: CASSLFLGLSYEQYF

v_call: TRBV4-3
d_call: NA
cdr3_aa: CASSRLLVSTDTQYF

v_call: TRBV30
d_call: TRBD1
cdr3_aa: CAWSARDSYSPLHF

v_call: TRBV7-2
d_call: TRBD2
cdr3_aa: CATVPSGRAWNEQFF

v_call: TRBV5-1
d_call: TRBD2
cdr3_aa: CASSPGRGGVPQYEQYF

v_call: TRBV27
d_call: NA
cdr3_aa: CASSANEGRYGYTF

v_call: TRBV2
d_call: TRBD1
cdr3_aa: CASRPTGGFSYEQYF

v_call: TRBV9
d_call: NA
cdr3_aa: CASRYNPGSLGYTF

v_call: TRBV7-6
d_call: TRBD2
cdr3_aa: CASSLGPYGTSGINEQFF

v_call: TRBV7-3
d_call: NA
cdr3_aa: CASSLSLAPGTGELFF

v_call: TRBV19
d_call: NA
cdr3_aa: CASSREGTGRMNTEAFF

v_call: TRBV9
d_call: NA
cdr3_aa: CASSPQGQGSYEQYF

v_call: TRBV19
d_call: NA
cdr3_aa: CASSISAHSYEQYF

v_call: TRBV5-1
d_call: TRBD1
cdr3_aa: CASSLLSPDRAILYGYTF

v_call: TRBV5-6
d_call: TRBD2
cdr3_aa: CASILGAGGPKGETQYF

v_call: TRBV7-8
d_call: TRBD1
cdr3_aa: CASSSQTGDEQYF

v_call: TRBV19
d_call: NA
cdr3_aa: CASTSSQGPRIQYF